Listed below are T cell receptor beta chains from one sample, sequenced in a study of cytomegalovirus exposure and HLA in healthy donors. Generated by immunoSEQ multiplex PCR, the TCRdb table keeps only in-frame clones and is missing some. Of roughly 120,000 clones listed, approximately 70% were seen once; the top ten hold more than 4.5%. Specimen: PBMCs. Source of these receptors: a man in his sixties in good health and CMV-seropositive. CDR3s include the opening cysteine and the closing phenylalanine or tryptophan. D genes are given only for firm matches. Clone sizes are given selectively: once, few, many, or a class where the clone is expanded.

V gene: TRBV27; CDR3 length: 17; J gene: TRBJ2-5; D gene: TRBD2; clone size: once; CDR3 protein: CASSPNPFTSGGETQYF; CDR3 DNA: TGTGCCAGCAGTCCCAACCCGTTTACTAGCGGGGGGGAGACCCAGTACTTC
V gene: TRBV28; CDR3 length: 13; J gene: TRBJ2-5; D gene: .; clone size: few; CDR3 protein: CASSLNSRETQYF; CDR3 DNA: TGTGCCAGCAGTTTAAACAGCAGGGAGACCCAGTACTTC
V gene: TRBV14; CDR3 length: 15; J gene: TRBJ1-1; D gene: .; clone size: .; CDR3 protein: CASSQNIDGLTEAFF; CDR3 DNA: TGTGCCAGCAGCCAAAATATCGATGGGCTTACTGAAGCTTTCTTT
V gene: TRBV19; CDR3 length: 16; J gene: TRBJ1-1; D gene: TRBD1; clone size: .; CDR3 protein: CATRSGQGGSNTEAFF; CDR3 DNA: TGTGCCACCAGATCCGGACAGGGTGGGTCGAACACTGAAGCTTTCTTT
V gene: TRBV2; CDR3 length: 14; J gene: TRBJ2-5; D gene: TRBD1; clone size: .; CDR3 protein: CASSQGAREETQYF; CDR3 DNA: TGTGCCAGCAGTCAGGGGGCGCGCGAAGAGACCCAGTACTTC
V gene: TRBV30; CDR3 length: 14; J gene: TRBJ1-2; D gene: .; clone size: once; CDR3 protein: CAWSKRRLNYGYTF; CDR3 DNA: TGTGCCTGGAGTAAAAGGAGGCTCAACTATGGCTACACCTTC
V gene: TRBV29-1; CDR3 length: 13; J gene: TRBJ2-1; D gene: .; clone size: once; CDR3 protein: CSVASSSYNEQFF; CDR3 DNA: TGCAGCGTGGCCTCTAGCTCCTACAATGAGCAGTTCTTC
V gene: TRBV4-1; CDR3 length: 15; J gene: TRBJ1-2; D gene: TRBD1; clone size: .; CDR3 protein: CASSRAGTGIYGYTF; CDR3 DNA: TGCGCCAGCAGCAGAGCGGGGACAGGTATCTATGGCTACACCTTC
V gene: TRBV5-1; CDR3 length: 14; J gene: TRBJ2-4; D gene: .; clone size: few; CDR3 protein: CASSLVGGADIQYF; CDR3 DNA: TGCGCCAGCAGCTTGGTGGGGGGGGCGGACATTCAGTACTTC
V gene: TRBV28; CDR3 length: 13; J gene: TRBJ2-3; D gene: .; clone size: .; CDR3 protein: CASTRRGSDTQYF; CDR3 DNA: TGTGCCAGCACGCGAAGGGGGTCAGATACGCAGTATTTT
V gene: TRBV9; CDR3 length: 17; J gene: TRBJ1-4; D gene: TRBD1; clone size: .; CDR3 protein: CASSPQSRTGNNEKLFF; CDR3 DNA: TGTGCCAGCAGCCCTCAGAGCCGGACAGGGAATAATGAAAAACTGTTTTTT
V gene: TRBV27; CDR3 length: 15; J gene: TRBJ2-3; D gene: .; clone size: few; CDR3 protein: CASTPRGGSTDTQYF; CDR3 DNA: TGTGCCAGCACCCCCCGTGGAGGGTCGACAGATACGCAGTATTTT
V gene: TRBV6-7; CDR3 length: 15; J gene: TRBJ1-4; D gene: .; clone size: few; CDR3 protein: CASSRDTTAACWLFF; CDR3 DNA: TGTGCCAGCTCGAGGGATACGACGGCCGCGTGTTGGCTGTTTTTT
V gene: TRBV12-2; CDR3 length: 15; J gene: TRBJ1-1; D gene: .; clone size: .; CDR3 protein: CASRLMGQLNTEAFF; CDR3 DNA: TGTGCAAGTCGCTTAATGGGACAATTGAACACTGAAGCTTTCTTT
V gene: TRBV7-8; CDR3 length: 13; J gene: TRBJ2-7; D gene: .; clone size: few; CDR3 protein: CASSSRQAHEQYF; CDR3 DNA: TGTGCCAGCAGCTCCCGACAGGCCCACGAGCAGTACTTC
V gene: TRBV6-1; CDR3 length: 13; J gene: TRBJ1-2; D gene: .; clone size: few; CDR3 protein: CASSPAGNYGYTF; CDR3 DNA: TGTGCCAGCAGCCCAGCGGGCAACTATGGCTACACCTTC